This T cell receptor beta chain was documented in a study of blood T cell repertoires in COVID-19. Study as a whole: Sites in the United States, Italy and Spain provided acute and convalescent COVID-19 samples. PBMCs, B-cell-depleted T cells, or T cells were the source of the cDNA or gDNA that made up the material.

The CDR3 is made up of 15 amino acids. CDR1 is SGDLS, CDR2 YYNGEE, per germline. With V trimmed by 3 bases and J by 3 bases, 5 bases remained unmatched. Per the study methods: Amplification of reference gene primers provided the estimated nucleated cell counts. Measured with immunoSEQ multiplex PCR; TCRdb has only the in-frame clones, and not every one. Clone size and V and J calls were adopted from that table, with D and trimming inferred from the DNA. Among roughly 26,000 clones listed, about 90% were seen once. Sequencing was done on a sample of peripheral blood. The TCR originated in a human donor in a cohort sampled during active COVID-19. The chain has TRBV9 and TRBJ2-3, with TRBD1 matching over 9 bases. The CDR3 is CASSERDRATDTQYF. In DNA form, the CDR3 reads TGTGCCAGCAGCGAGCGGGACAGGGCAACAGATACGCAGTATTTT.